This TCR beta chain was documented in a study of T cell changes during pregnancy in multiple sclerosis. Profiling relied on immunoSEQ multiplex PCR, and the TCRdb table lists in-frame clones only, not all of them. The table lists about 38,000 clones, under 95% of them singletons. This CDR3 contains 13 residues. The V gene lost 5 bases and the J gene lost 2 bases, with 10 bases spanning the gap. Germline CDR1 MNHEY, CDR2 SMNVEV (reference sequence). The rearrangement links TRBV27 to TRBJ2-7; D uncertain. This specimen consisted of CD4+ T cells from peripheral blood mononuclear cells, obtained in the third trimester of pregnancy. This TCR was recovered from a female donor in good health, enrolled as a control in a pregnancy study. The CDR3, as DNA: TGTGCCAGCAGTCCCGGTATTACCTACGAGCAGTACTTC. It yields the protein CASSPGITYEQYF.